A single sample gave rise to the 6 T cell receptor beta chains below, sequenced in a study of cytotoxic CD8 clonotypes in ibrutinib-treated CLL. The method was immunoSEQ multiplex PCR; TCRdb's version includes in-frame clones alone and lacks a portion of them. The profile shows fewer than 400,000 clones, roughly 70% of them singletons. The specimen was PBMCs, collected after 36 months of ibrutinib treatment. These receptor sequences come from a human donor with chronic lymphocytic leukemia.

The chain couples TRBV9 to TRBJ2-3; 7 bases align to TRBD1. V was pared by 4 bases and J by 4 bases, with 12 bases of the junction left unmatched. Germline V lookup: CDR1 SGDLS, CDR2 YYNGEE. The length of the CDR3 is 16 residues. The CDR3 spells CASSTSRDRVADTQYF. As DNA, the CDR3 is TGTGCCAGCAGCACAAGCCGCGACAGGGTCGCAGATACGCAGTATTTT.

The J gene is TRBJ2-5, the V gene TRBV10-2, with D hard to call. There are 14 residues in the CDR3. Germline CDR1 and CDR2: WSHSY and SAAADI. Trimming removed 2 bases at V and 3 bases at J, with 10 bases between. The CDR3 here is CASSEPPEEETQYF. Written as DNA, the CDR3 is TGCGCCAGCAGTGAGCCCCCAGAGGAAGAGACCCAGTACTTC.

The CDR3 DNA follows: TGCGCCAGCAGCTTGGAACAGAGACACTCCTACGAGCAGTACTTC. The encoded protein is CASSLEQRHSYEQYF. The chain employs TRBV5-1 and TRBJ2-7; the D is unclear. The CDR3 runs 15 residues. Germline CDR1 reads SGHRS; CDR2 reads YFSETQ. Trimming left V 0 bases short and J 0 bases short, with 10 bases between.

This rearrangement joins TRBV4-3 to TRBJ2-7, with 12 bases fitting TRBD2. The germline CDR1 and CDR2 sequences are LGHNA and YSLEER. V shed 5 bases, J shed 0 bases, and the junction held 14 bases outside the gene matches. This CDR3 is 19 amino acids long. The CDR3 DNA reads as TGCGCCAGCAGCAAAGCAAGGGGGCTAGCGGGAGGGTCCTCCTACGAGCAGTACTTC. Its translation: CASSKARGLAGGSSYEQYF.

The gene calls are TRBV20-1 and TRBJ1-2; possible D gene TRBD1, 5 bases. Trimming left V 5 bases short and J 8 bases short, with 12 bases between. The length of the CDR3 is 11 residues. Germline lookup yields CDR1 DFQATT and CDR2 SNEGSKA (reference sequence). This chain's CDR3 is CSARQRKGYTF. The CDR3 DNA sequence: TGCAGTGCTCGACAGCGGAAGGGCTACACCTTC.

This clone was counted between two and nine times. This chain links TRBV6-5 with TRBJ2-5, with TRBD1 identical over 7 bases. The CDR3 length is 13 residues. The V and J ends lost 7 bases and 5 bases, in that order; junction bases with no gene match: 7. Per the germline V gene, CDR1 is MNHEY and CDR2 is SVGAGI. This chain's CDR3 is CASTQGRGETQYF. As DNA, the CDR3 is TGTGCCAGCACCCAGGGCAGGGGGGAGACCCAGTACTTC.